The sample holds one count of the clone carrying this T cell receptor (beta chain). This sample was taken from a study of T cell responses to AZD1222 COVID-19 vaccine. Across the whole study: Pooling was applied to second doses at about 4 or about 12 weeks.

TCRdb's table, derived via immunoSEQ multiplex PCR, lists solely in-frame clones and lacks some. The table includes about 85,000 clones, under 95% detected once. Losses at the gene ends were 4 bases for V and 0 bases for J; bases not matched to a gene: 7. This CDR3 is 17 amino acids long. Germline V gives CDR1 MDHEN, CDR2 SYDVKM. V gene TRBV28 combines with J gene TRBJ1-5, with 9 bases lining up with TRBD1. This receptor was obtained from an adult in good health. The source material was peripheral blood, sampled on day 0 of AZD1222 vaccination. This CDR3 reads CASSSAGTGISNQPQHF. The CDR3 region has the DNA TGTGCCAGCAGTTCCGCCGGGACAGGGATTAGCAATCAGCCCCAGCATTTT.